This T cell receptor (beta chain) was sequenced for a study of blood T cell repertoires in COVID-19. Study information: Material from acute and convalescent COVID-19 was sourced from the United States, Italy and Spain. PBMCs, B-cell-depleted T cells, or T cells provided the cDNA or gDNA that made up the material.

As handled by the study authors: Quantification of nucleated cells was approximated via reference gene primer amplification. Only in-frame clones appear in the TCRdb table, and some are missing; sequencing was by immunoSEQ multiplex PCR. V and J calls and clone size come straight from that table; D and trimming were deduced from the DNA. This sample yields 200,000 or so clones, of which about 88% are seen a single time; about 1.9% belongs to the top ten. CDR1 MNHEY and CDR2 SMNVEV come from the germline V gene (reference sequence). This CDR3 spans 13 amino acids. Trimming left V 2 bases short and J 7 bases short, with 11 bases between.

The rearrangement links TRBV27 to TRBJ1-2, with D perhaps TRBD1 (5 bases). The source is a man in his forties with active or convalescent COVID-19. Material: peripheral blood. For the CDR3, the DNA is TGTGCCAGCAGTTTAACCAGGGATGGTGGCTACACCTTC. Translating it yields CASSLTRDGGYTF.